The 30 T cell receptor beta chains presented below share a single source sample, sequenced in a study of T cell responses to AZD1222 COVID-19 vaccine. TCRdb keeps only in-frame clones here, not all; method: immunoSEQ multiplex PCR. The data hold 95,000 to 150,000 clones, with around 93% observed a single time. Specimen: peripheral blood, collected on day 0 of AZD1222 vaccination. The receptors were gathered from an adult in good health.

CDR3 region: CASRTGENTEAFF. The CDR3 DNA reads as TGCGCCAGCAGGACAGGGGAGAACACTGAAGCTTTCTTT. V and J are TRBV10-1 and TRBJ1-1; 8 nucleotides align to TRBD1. The CDR3 contains 13 residues. Germline CDR1 is WNHNN and CDR2 is SYGVQD (reference sequence). Germline trimming cut 6 bases from V and 1 base from J; bases unmatched to any gene: 1.

V is TRBV3-1 (or the pseudogene TRBV3-2) and J is TRBJ1-1; 8 bases agree with TRBD1. CDR1 and CDR2 (germline): LGHDT, YNNKEL (reference sequence). V trimming: 3 bases; J trimming: 5 bases; junction bases outside the gene matches: 11. This CDR3 has 16 amino acids. In nucleotides, the CDR3 is TGTGCCAGCAGCCAGGGGAAGACAGGGGTTGGGACTGAAGCTTTCTTT. Protein sequence: CASSQGKTGVGTEAFF.

Details on this clone: Additional DNA sequences in this sample encode the identical CDR3. The CDR3 region is CASSLNYGYTF. DNA of the CDR3: TGTGCCAGCAGTTTAAACTATGGCTACACCTTC. The genes are TRBV28 and TRBJ1-2; D gene uncertain. Germline V gene sequence: CDR1 MDHEN, CDR2 SYDVKM. The V end was cut by 2 bases, the J end by 2 bases, with 0 bases between. This CDR3 region has 11 residues.

The chain is built from TRBV4-1 and TRBJ2-7; D is possibly TRBD1 (5 bases). Between the trimmed V and J ends, which lost 3 bases and 1 base, there was a span of 7 bases. CDR3 length: 13 residues. In germline, CDR1 is MGHRA, CDR2 YSYEKL. DNA of the CDR3: TGCGCCAGCAGCCAGACAGTGTCCTACGAGCAGTACTTC. Translation: CASSQTVSYEQYF.

This rearrangement joins TRBV18 to TRBJ2-7; D remains ambiguous. Trimming cost V 10 bases and J 0 bases, with 13 bases left between them. This CDR3 comprises 13 residues. Germline V gene sequence: CDR1 KGHSH, CDR2 LQKENI. The CDR3 region is CATTEKVSYEQYF. CDR3 sequence (DNA): TGTGCCACCACCGAGAAAGTCTCCTACGAGCAGTACTTC.

This chain uses TRBV5-4 with TRBJ2-3; D call uncertain. This CDR3 region has 16 residues. V dropped 0 bases and J dropped 0 bases, with 11 bases sitting between them. CDR1 SGHNT and CDR2 YYREEE come from the germline V gene (reference sequence). CDR3 DNA sequence: TGTGCCAGCAGCTTGGGTGGAACCGCAAGCACAGATACGCAGTATTTT. Translating it yields CASSLGGTASTDTQYF.

V is TRBV11-2 and J is TRBJ2-7; D uncertain. The ends were cut back, 4 bases at V and 9 bases at J, with 13 bases in the middle. Germline V gene data show CDR1 as SGHAT and CDR2 as FQNNGV. The CDR3 contains 12 residues. CDR3 loop: CASSSDARLQYF. CDR3 bases: TGTGCCAGCAGCTCGGATGCGAGACTGCAGTACTTC.

J is TRBJ1-1 and V is TRBV6-5, with 7 positions matching TRBD1. J gave up 9 bases and V 2 bases, and 6 bases lay outside the gene matches. Germline CDR1 reads MNHEY; CDR2 reads SVGAGI. There are 13 residues in the CDR3. The CDR3 DNA reads as TGTGCCAGCAGTTACGAGACAGGGTACCAAGCTTTCTTT. It yields the protein CASSYETGYQAFF.

This clone was seen a handful of times. The V and J genes are TRBV6-5 and TRBJ1-1; no clear D. Per germline, CDR1 MNHEY and CDR2 SVGAGI. The CDR3 loop spans 12 amino acids. Trimming removed 6 bases at V and 13 bases at J, with 18 bases between. The CDR3 loop is CASSQVDGYVFF. The CDR3 coding sequence is TGTGCCAGCAGCCAAGTTGACGGGTACGTTTTCTTT.

V gene TRBV9 combines with J gene TRBJ2-3; a weak D match, TRBD1 (6 bases). Trimming pared 4 bases from V and 0 bases from J, leaving 15 bases between. Germline-derived CDR1 and CDR2 are SGDLS and YYNGEE. The CDR3 length is 16 residues. The CDR3 bases are TGTGCCAGCAGCCCTGGACAGACCGCTAGCACAGATACGCAGTATTTT. Its protein product is CASSPGQTASTDTQYF. Complete variable domain (other parts from reference TRBV9 and TRBJ2-3): DSGVTQTPKHLITATGQRVTLRCSPRSGDLSVYWYQQSLDQGLQFLIQYYNGEERAKGNILERFSAQQFPDLHSELNLSSLELGDSALYFCASSPGQTASTDTQYFGPGTRLTVL.

The V call is TRBV27, the J call TRBJ1-1; no reliable D call. Per germline, CDR1 MNHEY and CDR2 SMNVEV (reference sequence). This CDR3 region has 13 residues. The V and J ends lost 10 bases and 0 bases respectively, with 12 bases between them. The CDR3 DNA reads TGTGCCACCCGGGTCACCATGAACACTGAAGCTTTCTTT. It codes for CATRVTMNTEAFF.

This clone turned up a few times. The V call is TRBV2, the J call TRBJ2-5, with 9 positions matching TRBD1. The junction had 7 bases not matched to a gene; V was cut back by 6 bases and J by 5 bases. The CDR3 is 14 amino acids. CDR1 SNHLY and CDR2 FYNNEI come from the germline V gene. The chain's CDR3 is CASSRTGDGETQYF. The CDR3 DNA reads TGTGCCAGCAGCCGGACAGGGGATGGGGAGACCCAGTACTTC.

In this sample, this clone turned up once. The genes are TRBV3-1 (or the pseudogene TRBV3-2) and TRBJ2-1; 7 bases are shared with TRBD2. The CDR3 sequence is 14 residues long. V was pared by 0 bases and J by 7 bases, with 3 bases of the junction left unmatched. CDR1 is LGHDT and CDR2 is YNNKEL in the germline V gene (reference sequence). Here the CDR3 reads CASSQEGGRNEQFF. CDR3 DNA: TGTGCCAGCAGCCAAGAGGGAGGGAGGAATGAGCAGTTCTTC.

Comments on this clone: The junction shows a germline mismatch at one end, possibly a read error. The V gene is TRBV10-1, the J gene TRBJ1-6; 9 nucleotides line up with TRBD1. The CDR3 totals 16 residues. Germline CDR1 WNHNN, CDR2 SYGVQD (reference sequence). The CDR3 reads CASSEYRDRVNSPLHF. CDR3 sequence (DNA): TGCGCCAGCAGCGAGTACCGGGACAGGGTGAATTCACCCCTCCACTTT.

The chain recombines TRBV28 with TRBJ1-5, with D unresolved. V was shortened by 1 base and J by 2 bases, with 12 bases between the two germline ends. The germline V gene encodes CDR1 MDHEN and CDR2 SYDVKM. The CDR3 sequence is 16 residues long. The DNA of the CDR3 is TGTGCCAGCAGTTTATACCGGGATCGGCGCAATCAGCCCCAGCATTTT. Translated: CASSLYRDRRNQPQHF.

The CDR3 loop is CASSRIAGPGNTIYF. The CDR3 DNA sequence: TGCGCCAGCAGCCGTATCGCAGGGCCTGGAAACACCATATATTTT. V is TRBV4-3 and J is TRBJ1-3; TRBD1 might be the D (5 bases). Germline CDR1 and CDR2: LGHNA and YSLEER. The V gene lost 4 bases and the J gene lost 2 bases, with 12 bases spanning the gap. This CDR3 comprises 15 residues.

The chain combines TRBV19 with TRBJ1-5; TRBD1 might be the D (5 bases). The CDR3 totals 15 residues. Per germline, CDR1 LNHDA and CDR2 SQIVND (reference sequence). The ends were cut back, 4 bases at V and 4 bases at J, with 14 bases in the middle. The CDR3, as DNA: TGTGCCAGTAGTACGCCCGGGACGTCAAATCAGCCCCAGCATTTT. Protein sequence: CASSTPGTSNQPQHF.

The chain employs TRBV13 and TRBJ2-1; D is perhaps TRBD2 (5 bases). The CDR3 runs to 16 residues. Germline V gene data show CDR1 as PRHDT and CDR2 as FYEKMQ (reference sequence). Deletions cut 5 bases from V and 6 bases from J, with 20 bases between. The CDR3 nucleotides read TGTGCCAGCAGCACCCGATATAGGGAGCGGCTCAATGAGCAGTTCTTC. Protein: CASSTRYRERLNEQFF.

This clone was counted a single time. The chain joins TRBV11-2 to TRBJ2-7; D remains ambiguous. The CDR3 is 14 amino acids. Germline-derived CDR1 and CDR2 are SGHAT and FQNNGV. Trimming took 5 bases from V and 3 from J, leaving 14 bases between them. The CDR3: CASSRNRADYEQYF. The DNA of the CDR3 is TGTGCCAGCAGCCGAAACCGGGCCGACTACGAGCAGTACTTC.

For the CDR3, the DNA is TGTGCCAGCAGCCCTTTACGACAGGGCTTCACAGATACGCAGTATTTT. Translating it yields CASSPLRQGFTDTQYF. This rearrangement joins TRBV7-2 to TRBJ2-3; the match to TRBD1 covers 7 bases. V shed 5 bases and J 2 bases; nucleotides not matched to a gene: 10. This CDR3 region has 16 residues. Germline V gene data show CDR1 as SGHTA and CDR2 as FQGNSA.

This clone was seen only once. The chain carries TRBV4-1 and TRBJ2-3; 11 nucleotides line up with TRBD2. The junction had 7 bases not matched to a gene; V was cut back by 4 bases and J by 1 base. The CDR3 has 17 residues. The V gene's germline CDR1 is MGHRA and CDR2 YSYEKL. Here the CDR3 reads CASSRPLAGGRTDTQYF. The DNA for the CDR3 is TGCGCCAGCAGCCGCCCCCTAGCGGGGGGACGCACAGATACGCAGTATTTT.

This chain joins TRBV27 and TRBJ2-2; TRBD2 aligns across 11 bases. V lost 2 bases and J lost 3; bases outside the gene matches: 2. Germline V lookup: CDR1 MNHEY, CDR2 SMNVEV (reference sequence). CDR3 length: 16 amino acids. DNA of the CDR3: TGTGCCAGCAGTTTACGGACTAGCGGGTACACCGGGGAGCTGTTTTTT. The encoded protein is CASSLRTSGYTGELFF.

CDR3 amino acids: CASSYYANEKLFF. The DNA for the CDR3 is TGTGCCAGCAGTTACTACGCGAATGAAAAACTGTTTTTT. The chain employs TRBV6-5 and TRBJ1-4, with D hard to call. V was clipped by 1 base and J by 5 bases, with 5 bases between them. The CDR3 sequence is 13 residues long. Germline CDR1 and CDR2: MNHEY and SVGAGI.

This clone was seen once. The J gene is TRBJ2-7, the V gene TRBV4-3; D is perhaps TRBD2 (7 bases). The CDR3 is made up of 17 amino acids. Germline CDR1 is LGHNA and CDR2 is YSLEER. Deletions cut 2 bases from V and 2 bases from J, with 19 bases between. CDR3 sequence (DNA): TGCGCCAGCAGCCAAACCCCGGGTGGGGGGGCTCCCTACGAGCAGTACTTC. It specifies CASSQTPGGGAPYEQYF.

The CDR3 region has the DNA TGCAGCGTTGAAGAGGGGGGGAGCTCCTACAATGAGCAGTTCTTC. Translating it yields CSVEEGGSSYNEQFF. V gene TRBV29-1 combines with J gene TRBJ2-1, with 7 bases fitting TRBD2. The V gene's germline CDR1 is SQVTM and CDR2 ANQGSEA. V was pared by 0 bases and J by 0 bases, with 2 bases of the junction left unmatched. This CDR3 is 15 amino acids long.

J is TRBJ1-2 and V is TRBV28; D may be TRBD1 (6 bases). V lost 3 bases and J lost 4, with 18 bases in between. CDR1 is MDHEN, CDR2 SYDVKM, per germline. The CDR3 extends over 16 amino acids. The CDR3: CASSFSTGMLFYGYTF. The CDR3 DNA reads as TGTGCCAGCAGTTTTTCTACAGGGATGTTATTCTATGGCTACACCTTC.

The rearrangement uses TRBV6-2 or TRBV6-3 and TRBJ1-2; the D gene is possibly TRBD1 (5 bases). The CDR3 runs 13 residues. Germline values: CDR1 MNHEY, CDR2 SVGEGT. V lost 2 bases to trimming and J lost 4 bases, with 8 bases between them. The CDR3 bases are TGTGCCAGCAGTTACCAGAGGGGCTATGGCTACACCTTC. Translation: CASSYQRGYGYTF.

This clone showed up just once. J is TRBJ2-7 and V is TRBV9; 9 nucleotides agree with TRBD1. Trimming at V came to 2 bases and at J to 3 bases, leaving 6 bases not matched to a gene. The CDR3 has 15 amino acids. Germline loops: CDR1 SGDLS, CDR2 YYNGEE. This chain's CDR3 is CASSVTGQGHYEQYF. In DNA form, the CDR3 reads TGTGCCAGCAGCGTCACGGGACAGGGACACTACGAGCAGTACTTC. Drawing the rest from reference TRBV9 and TRBJ2-7, the complete variable domain is DSGVTQTPKHLITATGQRVTLRCSPRSGDLSVYWYQQSLDQGLQFLIQYYNGEERAKGNILERFSAQQFPDLHSELNLSSLELGDSALYFCASSVTGQGHYEQYFGPGTRLTVT.

The chain recombines TRBV5-1 with TRBJ2-3; TRBD2 agrees at 11 bases. The germline V gene has CDR1 SGHRS and CDR2 YFSETQ. This CDR3 spans 15 amino acids. Trimming took 2 bases from V and 3 from J; bases not matched to a gene: 2. The CDR3 spells CASSFSGGATDTQYF. CDR3 DNA: TGCGCCAGCAGCTTTAGCGGGGGGGCAACAGATACGCAGTATTTT. Supplemented by reference TRBV5-1 and TRBJ2-3, the full variable domain reads KAGVTQTPRYLIKTRGQQVTLSCSPISGHRSVSWYQQTPGQGLQFLFEYFSETQRNKGNFPGRFSGRQFSNSRSEMNVSTLELGDSALYLCASSFSGGATDTQYFGPGTRLTVL.

The rearrangement joins TRBV5-6 to TRBJ2-7; TRBD2 matches at 9 bases. CDR3 length equals 15 residues. Germline CDR1 reads SGHDT; CDR2 reads YYEEEE. Trimming cost V 8 bases and J 4 bases; bases outside gene matches: 13. The CDR3 region has the DNA TGTGCCAGACTACGGGTAGCGGGAGAGGGGTACGAGCAGTACTTC. It translates to CARLRVAGEGYEQYF.